The text below deals with one T cell receptor (beta chain). The PCR employed 60 Vbeta primers together with 13 Jbeta primers. Generated by immunoSEQ multiplex PCR, the TCRdb table keeps only in-frame clones and is missing some. In the table there are 180,000 or so clones, approximately 84% of which are singletons. The data belong to a study of cytomegalovirus exposure and HLA in healthy donors. Germline V CDR1 and CDR2: SGHTA, FQGTGA. V gave up 5 bases and J gave up 4 bases, with 14 bases separating them. The CDR3 is 14 amino acids. Input material: PBMCs. The sequence was obtained from a woman aged 45 to 65 in good health and CMV-seropositive. The chain combines TRBV7-3 with TRBJ1-1; maybe TRBD1 (6 bases). The CDR3 loop reads CASSLTGTGTEAFF. CDR3 nucleotides: TGTGCCAGCAGCCTCACAGGGACGGGCACTGAAGCTTTCTTT.